Here is one T cell receptor (delta chain) with its context. This clone was seen a few times. Its binding antigen is unknown. TCRdb's entry gives the protein of a much larger clone, which mismatches this DNA's translation at residue 17, likely from a read error; the protein reported here is translated from the DNA. This sample stems from a study of γδ T cells in repeated Plasmodium falciparum infection (dated by TCRdb to 2020 to 2023). Some background on the complete study: The natural-infection arm enrolled Malian children exposed to intense seasonal malaria transmission and compared the Malian children with Australian children matched for age and gender. Using both natural infection in Mali and controlled human malaria infection, the study looked at the way repeated Plasmodium falciparum infection shapes the human gammadelta T cell repertoire. The gammadelta TCR repertoires from Mali were analysed in two ways: cross-sectionally during periods with no transmission, and longitudinally across episodes of acute febrile malaria. Samples from controlled-infection subjects were taken at baseline, just before selected infections, and 21 days after each infection. Five malaria-naive U.S. adults underwent four controlled human malaria infections by bites from P. falciparum NF54-infected Anopheles stephensi mosquitoes over approximately 640 days.

General findings and caveats noted by the study authors: The Malian cohort came from a small rural village of predominantly one ethnic group, limiting generalizability. The controlled-infection cohort was small, limiting analysis of inter-individual variability in gammadelta T cell responses.

The library was prepared using multiplex PCR. Data came from an Illumina MiSeq. Every sorted gammadelta T cell sample had both its TCR gamma (TRG) and TCR delta (TRD) chains sequenced. Per the authors' processing: Repertoire analyses included clonotype tree plots, accumulated frequency of the top 20 clonotypes, diversity index (DI) and D75 metrics. Clone calls in TCRdb were regenerated from the public reads with CATT, after which identical DNA sequences shared one row. These V and J calls rely on TCRdb rather than the paper's analysis. This sample gives tens of thousands of delta-chain clones in total; 1.6% of them show up just once. About 8.3% of the sample is held by the ten biggest clonotypes. The sequence was obtained from a pool of human donors (malaria-infected and uninfected, not separated). The specimen sequenced was gamma-delta T cells from blood.

The CDR3 protein sequence reads: CALGDLSSSGGYYTDKPIF. In nucleotides, the sequence is TGTGCTCTTGGGGACCTGTCATCCTCTGGGGGATACTACACCGATAAACCCATCTTT. Here the V gene is TRDV1, but the J gene went uncalled; the table names TRDD3, a call not compared with the DNA. The germline V gene sets CDR1 to TSWWSYY and CDR2 to QGS. The CDR3 sequence holds 19 residues, the cysteine and phenylalanine included. Only the CDR3 region is kept as DNA, spanning 57 bases read in frame from base 1.